Described below is a single T cell receptor (beta chain) sequence and its context. This entry belongs to a study of blood T cell repertoires in COVID-19. Study summary: T cells, B-cell-depleted T cells, or PBMCs supplied cDNA or gDNA.

The data were produced by immunoSEQ multiplex PCR, yet TCRdb's version contains in-frame clones alone and is incomplete. This sample has approximately 150,000 clones, with 70% to 90% found just once. Germline CDR1 and CDR2: SGHNT and YYREEE (reference sequence). The ends were cut back, 0 bases at V and 5 bases at J, with 11 bases in the middle. The CDR3 is made up of 14 amino acids. This clonotype was sampled from a woman aged 70-85 years with acute or convalescent COVID-19. J is TRBJ2-5 and V is TRBV5-4; D is unresolved. Sample: peripheral blood. CDR3 amino acids: CASSLGAPEETQYF. The CDR3 coding sequence is TGTGCCAGCAGCTTGGGTGCACCGGAGGAGACCCAGTACTTC.